This T cell receptor (beta chain) is drawn from a study of blood T cell repertoires in COVID-19. Study processing details: Quantification of nucleated cells was approximated via reference gene primer amplification. Some clones are missing from TCRdb's copy, which holds only in-frame ones; the method was immunoSEQ multiplex PCR. V, J and clone size reflect that table, while D and trimming were determined from the DNA. Among 300,000 to 450,000 clones listed, around 89% were seen once. The ends lost 3 bases at V and 2 bases at J; junction bases unmatched: 2. Germline values: CDR1 SQVTM, CDR2 ANQGSEA. The CDR3 spans 13 residues. Seattle researchers signed up patients amid active infection and tracked them longitudinally.

The receptor was derived from a woman in her twenties or thirties with COVID-19, enrolled during active disease. This chain joins TRBV29-1 and TRBJ1-2; TRBD1 agrees at 8 bases. Material: peripheral blood. As DNA, the CDR3 is TGCAGCGTTGAGGCAGGGGGCAACTATGGCTACACCTTC. This codes for CSVEAGGNYGYTF.